This T cell receptor (beta chain) is drawn from a study of T cells in Graves' hyperthyroidism and ophthalmopathy. Overall study results and limits: Ophthalmopathy was separated from stable hyperthyroidism by a 13 V-J model.

Amplification of TCR beta CDR3 regions was performed using RNA transcripts as template. When the TCR CDR3 underwent first-round RT-PCR, the HTBI primer set was used. From the multiplex PCR reads, TCRdb called clonotypes with MiXCR, one entry per CDR3 protein. The data contain about 570,000 distinct CDR3 sequences, about 14% of them singletons. Germline-derived CDR1 and CDR2 are MDHEN and SYDVKM. The J segment lost 5 bases and the V segment lost 5 bases, leaving 6 bases of the junction unmatched. The CDR3 length is 14 residues. As regards this clonotype: Its specificity is unknown.

The source of this sequence is a woman aged 40-49 years with Graves' hyperthyroidism. Source material: blood. This sequence joins TRBV28 and TRBJ2-3, with 8 bases lining up with TRBD1. The CDR3 loop reads CASSTGQGQDTQYF. Written as DNA, the CDR3 is TGTGCCAGCAGTACAGGACAGGGTCAAGATACGCAGTATTTT.